A selection of T cell receptor beta chains follows, all from one sample in a study of T cell responses to AZD1222 COVID-19 vaccine. The assay was immunoSEQ multiplex PCR, and TCRdb's table has in-frame clones only and misses some. Among about 63,000 clones, approximately 85% were seen once, and the ten largest hold less than 20%. The source was peripheral blood, collected on day 0 of AZD1222 vaccination. These receptors were obtained from an adult in good health. CDR3s include the opening cysteine and the closing phenylalanine or tryptophan. Each record gives: D gene, V gene, J gene, clone size, CDR3 DNA, CDR3 protein. The D gene is left open where the match is weak. Not every row has a clone size; where given, it reads once, few, many or a size class.

D gene: TRBD1
V gene: TRBV19
J gene: TRBJ2-3
clone size: NA
CDR3 DNA: TGTGCCAGTAGTATAGAACAGGGGACAGATACGCAGTATTTT
CDR3 protein: CASSIEQGTDTQYF

D gene: NA
V gene: TRBV30
J gene: TRBJ1-2
clone size: NA
CDR3 DNA: TGTGCCACCCAGGGTGGTACTAACTATGGCTACACCTTC
CDR3 protein: CATQGGTNYGYTF

D gene: NA
V gene: TRBV14
J gene: TRBJ2-1
clone size: NA
CDR3 DNA: TGTGCCAGCAGCCAGAACTCGGGACCCGCGGGCGTGTTCTTC
CDR3 protein: CASSQNSGPAGVFF

D gene: TRBD1
V gene: TRBV11-3
J gene: TRBJ2-1
clone size: NA
CDR3 DNA: TGTGCCAGCAGCACCGGACAGGGGAATGAGCAGTTCTTC
CDR3 protein: CASSTGQGNEQFF

D gene: NA
V gene: TRBV2
J gene: TRBJ1-5
clone size: NA
CDR3 DNA: TGTGCCAGCAGAGGACAAATGGGTGGCAGCCTCAATCAGCCCCAGCATTTT
CDR3 protein: CASRGQMGGSLNQPQHF

D gene: NA
V gene: TRBV19
J gene: TRBJ2-5
clone size: NA
CDR3 DNA: TGTGCCAGCGGCCCAGGGCTGTGGGAGACCCAGTACTTC
CDR3 protein: CASGPGLWETQYF

D gene: NA
V gene: TRBV7-9
J gene: TRBJ2-1
clone size: NA
CDR3 DNA: TGTGCCAGCAGCTTACATTCTGATAATGAGCAGTTCTTC
CDR3 protein: CASSLHSDNEQFF

D gene: NA
V gene: TRBV29-1
J gene: TRBJ2-1
clone size: NA
CDR3 DNA: TGCAGCGTTGCCCGGTCCATGGGGAATGAGCAGTTCTTC
CDR3 protein: CSVARSMGNEQFF

D gene: NA
V gene: TRBV24-1
J gene: TRBJ1-5
clone size: NA
CDR3 DNA: TGTGCCACCAGTGACCCCGGGGGGCTAGGTCAGCCCCAGCATTTT
CDR3 protein: CATSDPGGLGQPQHF

D gene: TRBD2
V gene: TRBV28
J gene: TRBJ2-7
clone size: NA
CDR3 DNA: TGTGCCAGCATCGACCGAGGGACTAGCGCCTACGAGCAGTACTTC
CDR3 protein: CASIDRGTSAYEQYF

D gene: NA
V gene: TRBV13
J gene: TRBJ2-7
clone size: NA
CDR3 DNA: TGTGCCAGCAGCCCTCAACCTGGGGCCTACGAGCAGTACTTC
CDR3 protein: CASSPQPGAYEQYF

D gene: NA
V gene: TRBV6-5
J gene: TRBJ1-2
clone size: NA
CDR3 DNA: TGTGCCAGCAGTTACCCCGGGTCGACGGGTGGCTACACCTTC
CDR3 protein: CASSYPGSTGGYTF

D gene: TRBD1
V gene: TRBV30
J gene: TRBJ1-6
clone size: NA
CDR3 DNA: TGTGCCTGGAGTTTCCAGAGACAGGGGAGCTCCTATAATTCACCCCTCCACTTT
CDR3 protein: CAWSFQRQGSSYNSPLHF

D gene: TRBD2
V gene: TRBV27
J gene: TRBJ2-1
clone size: NA
CDR3 DNA: TGTGCCAGCAGTCCCCTGGGCAGGGGACTAGACAATGAGCAGTTCTTC
CDR3 protein: CASSPLGRGLDNEQFF

D gene: TRBD1
V gene: TRBV6-5
J gene: TRBJ1-1
clone size: NA
CDR3 DNA: TGTGCCAGCAGCGGCCCGCAGGGGGAAAATGAAGCTTTCTTT
CDR3 protein: CASSGPQGENEAFF

D gene: NA
V gene: TRBV6-2/TRBV6-3
J gene: TRBJ1-2
clone size: NA
CDR3 DNA: TGTGCCAGCAGTGGGGACCCCAGGTATGGCTACACCTTC
CDR3 protein: CASSGDPRYGYTF

D gene: NA
V gene: TRBV5-1
J gene: TRBJ2-2
clone size: NA
CDR3 DNA: TGCGCCAGCAGGTGGGGTAACACCGGGGAGCTGTTTTTT
CDR3 protein: CASRWGNTGELFF

D gene: TRBD1
V gene: TRBV28
J gene: TRBJ1-4
clone size: NA
CDR3 DNA: TGTGCCAGCAGTTCGGGACAGAGGATTAATGAAAAACTGTTTTTT
CDR3 protein: CASSSGQRINEKLFF

D gene: NA
V gene: TRBV3-1/TRBV3-2
J gene: TRBJ1-6
clone size: NA
CDR3 DNA: TGTGCCAGCAGCCAAGCGGGTATCCGGTCACCCCTCCACTTT
CDR3 protein: CASSQAGIRSPLHF

D gene: NA
V gene: TRBV28
J gene: TRBJ2-7
clone size: NA
CDR3 DNA: TGTGCCAGCAGTTTGAGACCGCGGCACTACGAGCAGTACTTC
CDR3 protein: CASSLRPRHYEQYF

D gene: NA
V gene: TRBV27
J gene: TRBJ1-4
clone size: NA
CDR3 DNA: TGTGCCAGCAGTTTTCAGGGAAGAATCGGGGAAAAACTGTTTTTT
CDR3 protein: CASSFQGRIGEKLFF

D gene: NA
V gene: TRBV7-6
J gene: TRBJ2-2
clone size: NA
CDR3 DNA: TGTGCCAGCAGCTTACCGGGGACCGGGGAGCTGTTTTTT
CDR3 protein: CASSLPGTGELFF

D gene: TRBD1
V gene: TRBV11-2
J gene: TRBJ2-2
clone size: NA
CDR3 DNA: TGTGCCAGCAGCCCCTGGGACAGGGGGGGGTTTACCGGGGAGCTGTTTTTT
CDR3 protein: CASSPWDRGGFTGELFF

D gene: NA
V gene: TRBV28
J gene: TRBJ2-6
clone size: NA
CDR3 DNA: TGTGCCAGCAGCAAAACAGGGTCTGGGGCCAACGTCCTGACTTTC
CDR3 protein: CASSKTGSGANVLTF

D gene: TRBD1
V gene: TRBV19
J gene: TRBJ1-5
clone size: NA
CDR3 DNA: TGTGCCACCAGATGGGACAGGGTCGGGCAGCCCCAGCATTTT
CDR3 protein: CATRWDRVGQPQHF

D gene: NA
V gene: TRBV6-7
J gene: TRBJ1-4
clone size: NA
CDR3 DNA: TGTGCCAGCAGTTCTCTAATTAGGACGCCCGAGGCAGAAAAACTGTTTTTT
CDR3 protein: CASSSLIRTPEAEKLFF

D gene: NA
V gene: TRBV6-5
J gene: TRBJ1-1
clone size: few
CDR3 DNA: TGTGCCAGTAGGAGAGGGTCTTTGACTGAAGCTTTCTTT
CDR3 protein: CASRRGSLTEAFF

D gene: NA
V gene: TRBV6-6
J gene: TRBJ2-1
clone size: NA
CDR3 DNA: TGTGCCAGCAGTTATGACACCTACAATGAGCAGTTCTTC
CDR3 protein: CASSYDTYNEQFF

D gene: NA
V gene: TRBV7-2
J gene: TRBJ1-2
clone size: NA
CDR3 DNA: TGTGCCAGCAGCTTAGCCAGCCCTAACTATGGCTACACCTTC
CDR3 protein: CASSLASPNYGYTF

D gene: NA
V gene: TRBV9
J gene: TRBJ1-1
clone size: few
CDR3 DNA: TGTGCCAGCAGCGTAAGGGAAGGTTACACTGAAGCTTTCTTT
CDR3 protein: CASSVREGYTEAFF

D gene: TRBD1
V gene: TRBV19
J gene: TRBJ1-2
clone size: once
CDR3 DNA: TGTGCCAGTAGTAGGACAGGGAGCGGTCGGGCCCACTATGGCTACACCTTC
CDR3 protein: CASSRTGSGRAHYGYTF

D gene: NA
V gene: TRBV7-6
J gene: TRBJ2-5
clone size: NA
CDR3 DNA: TGTGCCAGCAGCCCGCTGTATGGAGCGGGAGAGACCCAGTACTTC
CDR3 protein: CASSPLYGAGETQYF

D gene: NA
V gene: TRBV2
J gene: TRBJ1-2
clone size: NA
CDR3 DNA: TGTGCCAGCACGGTCAGGGGCCATGGCTACACCTTC
CDR3 protein: CASTVRGHGYTF

D gene: NA
V gene: TRBV21-1
J gene: TRBJ1-1
clone size: few
CDR3 DNA: TGTGCCAGCAGCAAAGAGAATTGGATGAACACTGAAGCTTTCTTT
CDR3 protein: CASSKENWMNTEAFF

D gene: TRBD1
V gene: TRBV5-1
J gene: TRBJ2-3
clone size: NA
CDR3 DNA: TGCGCCAGCAGCACGGCCGGGACAGGGTCGGTGAATACGCAGTATTTT
CDR3 protein: CASSTAGTGSVNTQYF

D gene: NA
V gene: TRBV5-1
J gene: TRBJ1-2
clone size: NA
CDR3 DNA: TGCGCCAGCAGCTTGGAAGGCAGTGAGGGTGGCTACACCTTC
CDR3 protein: CASSLEGSEGGYTF

D gene: NA
V gene: TRBV27
J gene: TRBJ2-7
clone size: NA
CDR3 DNA: TGTGCCAGCAGTTCTTACCGAGAGCAGTACTTC
CDR3 protein: CASSSYREQYF

D gene: NA
V gene: TRBV6-5
J gene: TRBJ1-4
clone size: NA
CDR3 DNA: TGTGCCGCTCAGGGTCCGCGATCAACTAATGAAAAACTGTTTTTT
CDR3 protein: CAAQGPRSTNEKLFF

D gene: NA
V gene: TRBV19
J gene: TRBJ2-2
clone size: NA
CDR3 DNA: TGTGCCAGTAGTATGGGTGGGACATACACCGGGGAGCTGTTTTTT
CDR3 protein: CASSMGGTYTGELFF

D gene: NA
V gene: TRBV3-1/TRBV3-2
J gene: TRBJ2-7
clone size: NA
CDR3 DNA: TGTGCCAGCAGCCAAGAACAGAGCAGGATTGGCTACGAGCAGTACTTC
CDR3 protein: CASSQEQSRIGYEQYF

D gene: NA
V gene: TRBV6-5
J gene: TRBJ2-2
clone size: NA
CDR3 DNA: TGTGCCAGCAGTTACTCGGGCCTTTCGAACACCGGGGAGCTGTTTTTT
CDR3 protein: CASSYSGLSNTGELFF

D gene: TRBD2
V gene: TRBV27
J gene: TRBJ2-1
clone size: NA
CDR3 DNA: TGTGCCAGCAGTCCTCTAGCGGGGGGGGTCAATGAGCAGTTCTTC
CDR3 protein: CASSPLAGGVNEQFF

D gene: NA
V gene: TRBV27
J gene: TRBJ1-6
clone size: NA
CDR3 DNA: TGTGCCAGCACCCTTACCGATCATAATTCACCCCTCCACTTT
CDR3 protein: CASTLTDHNSPLHF

D gene: TRBD1
V gene: TRBV6-5
J gene: TRBJ2-7
clone size: NA
CDR3 DNA: TGTGCCAGCAGATGGACAGGGGTGAGTGAGCAGTACTTC
CDR3 protein: CASRWTGVSEQYF

D gene: NA
V gene: TRBV27
J gene: TRBJ1-5
clone size: NA
CDR3 DNA: TGTGCCAGCAGTTTAAGACGGGACAATCAGCCCCAGCATTTT
CDR3 protein: CASSLRRDNQPQHF

D gene: NA
V gene: TRBV7-3
J gene: TRBJ2-5
clone size: NA
CDR3 DNA: TGTGCCAGCAGCTTTGGGAAGGGGCCAGAAGAGACCCAGTACTTC
CDR3 protein: CASSFGKGPEETQYF

D gene: TRBD1
V gene: TRBV29-1
J gene: TRBJ2-5
clone size: NA
CDR3 DNA: TGCAGCGTTGAGGAGGACAGGGGGCGGGAGACCCAGTACTTC
CDR3 protein: CSVEEDRGRETQYF

D gene: NA
V gene: TRBV29-1
J gene: TRBJ2-7
clone size: NA
CDR3 DNA: TGCAGCGTTGCTAAGAGCTCCTACGAGCAGTACTTC
CDR3 protein: CSVAKSSYEQYF

D gene: NA
V gene: TRBV6-5
J gene: TRBJ2-1
clone size: NA
CDR3 DNA: TGTGCCAGCACCAACTACAATGAGCAGTTCTTC
CDR3 protein: CASTNYNEQFF

D gene: NA
V gene: TRBV5-6
J gene: TRBJ1-2
clone size: NA
CDR3 DNA: TGTGCCAGCAGCTTGCAGGGCAACTATGGCTACACCTTC
CDR3 protein: CASSLQGNYGYTF

D gene: NA
V gene: TRBV6-6
J gene: TRBJ1-4
clone size: once
CDR3 DNA: TGTGCCAGCAGTTACGCGGGGGCGGGTAGTGAAAAACTGTTTTTT
CDR3 protein: CASSYAGAGSEKLFF

D gene: NA
V gene: TRBV9
J gene: TRBJ2-4
clone size: once
CDR3 DNA: TGTGCCAGCAGCGTAGACTCGGGGACCAAAAACATTCAGTACTTC
CDR3 protein: CASSVDSGTKNIQYF

D gene: NA
V gene: TRBV6-5
J gene: TRBJ2-2
clone size: few
CDR3 DNA: TGTGCCAGCAGCGGACAGGGCGGGGGTGCCGGGGAGCTGTTTTTT
CDR3 protein: CASSGQGGGAGELFF

D gene: NA
V gene: TRBV28
J gene: TRBJ2-1
clone size: NA
CDR3 DNA: TGTGCCAGCCGCCCTCCGGGATACTCCTACAATGAGCAGTTCTTC
CDR3 protein: CASRPPGYSYNEQFF

D gene: NA
V gene: TRBV27
J gene: TRBJ2-7
clone size: once
CDR3 DNA: TGTGCCAGCAGTTTATCATCGCCGTCTTCCGAGCAGTACTTC
CDR3 protein: CASSLSSPSSEQYF

D gene: NA
V gene: TRBV5-1
J gene: TRBJ1-2
clone size: NA
CDR3 DNA: TGCGCCAGCAGGCCGGGGGCGAGCGCCGCTGGCTACACCTTC
CDR3 protein: CASRPGASAAGYTF

D gene: NA
V gene: TRBV7-2
J gene: TRBJ2-5
clone size: NA
CDR3 DNA: TGTGCCAGCAGCTTAGCGGGGGGGGCGGGTTCAGAGACCCAGTACTTC
CDR3 protein: CASSLAGGAGSETQYF

D gene: NA
V gene: TRBV29-1
J gene: TRBJ1-1
clone size: NA
CDR3 DNA: TGCAGCGTTACCGGGTTGAACACTGAAGCTTTCTTT
CDR3 protein: CSVTGLNTEAFF

D gene: NA
V gene: TRBV28
J gene: TRBJ2-4
clone size: NA
CDR3 DNA: TGTGCCAGCAGTTTCAATAGGGGTCAAGGCAAAAACATTCAGTACTTC
CDR3 protein: CASSFNRGQGKNIQYF

D gene: NA
V gene: TRBV19
J gene: TRBJ1-2
clone size: once
CDR3 DNA: TGTGCCAGTAATTCAGGGCGATATAACTATGGCTACACCTTC
CDR3 protein: CASNSGRYNYGYTF